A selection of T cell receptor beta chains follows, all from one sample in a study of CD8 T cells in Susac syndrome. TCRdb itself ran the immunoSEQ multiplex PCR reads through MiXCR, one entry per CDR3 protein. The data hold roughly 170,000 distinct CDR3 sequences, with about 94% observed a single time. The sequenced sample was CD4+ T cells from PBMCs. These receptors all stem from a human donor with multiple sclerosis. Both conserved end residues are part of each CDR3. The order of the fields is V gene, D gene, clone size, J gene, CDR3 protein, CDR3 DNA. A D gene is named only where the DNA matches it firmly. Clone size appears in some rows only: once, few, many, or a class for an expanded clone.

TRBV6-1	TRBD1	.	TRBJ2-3	CASSADRGNTQYF	TGTGCCAGCAGTGCCGACAGGGGAAATACGCAGTATTTT
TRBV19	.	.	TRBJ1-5	CASSSTGNQPQHF	TGTGCCAGTAGTAGTACTGGCAATCAGCCCCAGCATTTT
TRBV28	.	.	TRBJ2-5	CASNWGGETQYF	TGTGCCAGCAACTGGGGAGGAGAGACCCAGTACTTC
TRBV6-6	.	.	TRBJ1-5	CASTPLSEDQPQHF	TGTGCCAGCACCCCCCTCAGCGAGGATCAGCCCCAGCATTTT
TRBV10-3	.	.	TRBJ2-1	CAIRGPSSHEQFF	TGTGCCATCAGGGGGCCAAGTAGTCATGAGCAGTTCTTC
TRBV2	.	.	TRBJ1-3	CASEQGGKNTIYF	TGTGCCAGCGAACAGGGTGGTAAAAACACCATATATTTT
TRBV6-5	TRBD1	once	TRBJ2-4	CASSYSGQDSLGNIQYF	TGTGCCAGCAGTTACTCGGGACAGGACTCTTTGGGAAACATTCAGTACTTC
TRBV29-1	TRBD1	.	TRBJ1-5	CSVGQGADGNQPQHF	TGCAGCGTTGGACAGGGGGCTGACGGCAATCAGCCCCAGCATTTT
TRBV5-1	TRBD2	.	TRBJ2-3	CASSYKTSGSTDTQYF	TGCGCCAGCAGCTACAAGACTAGCGGGAGCACAGATACGCAGTATTTT
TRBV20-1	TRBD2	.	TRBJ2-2	CSARPKRGHTGELFF	TGCAGTGCTAGACCGAAGCGGGGGCACACCGGGGAGCTGTTTTTT
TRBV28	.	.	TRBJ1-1	CASDPAGVDTEAFF	TGTGCCAGTGACCCTGCAGGGGTAGACACTGAAGCTTTCTTT
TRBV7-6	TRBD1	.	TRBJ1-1	CASSAQGAMNTEAFF	TGTGCCAGCAGCGCCCAGGGGGCAATGAACACTGAAGCTTTCTTT
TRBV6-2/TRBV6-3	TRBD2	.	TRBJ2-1	CASSRGGSVYEQFF	TGTGCCAGCAGTAGGGGAGGGTCGGTTTATGAGCAGTTCTTC
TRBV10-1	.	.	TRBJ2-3	CASSGGAFTDTQYF	TGCGCCAGCAGTGGGGGGGCCTTCACGGATACGCAGTATTTT
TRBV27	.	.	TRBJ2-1	CASSTSRLSWQFF	TGTGCCAGCAGTACTAGCCGGTTAAGCTGGCAGTTCTTC
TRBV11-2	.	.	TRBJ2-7	CASSVSTAGYEQYF	TGTGCCAGCAGCGTTTCAACGGCGGGGTACGAGCAGTACTTC
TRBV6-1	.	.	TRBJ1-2	CASSESPSSGRRNGYTF	TGTGCCAGCAGTGAATCCCCCTCTAGCGGTCGACGGAACGGCTACACCTTC
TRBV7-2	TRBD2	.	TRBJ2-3	CASSFRGEDTQYF	TGTGCCAGCAGCTTTCGGGGGGAAGATACGCAGTATTTT
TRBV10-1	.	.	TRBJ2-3	CASSEAGTDTQYF	TGCGCCAGCAGTGAGGCAGGCACAGATACGCAGTATTTT
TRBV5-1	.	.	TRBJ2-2	CASSYGTATGELFF	TGCGCCAGCAGCTACGGGACGGCCACCGGGGAGCTGTTTTTT
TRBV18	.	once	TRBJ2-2	CASSFGGVPGELFF	TGTGCCAGCTCTTTCGGCGGGGTCCCCGGGGAGCTGTTTTTT
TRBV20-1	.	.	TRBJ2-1	CSGFHNEQFF	TGCAGTGGCTTCCACAATGAGCAGTTCTTC
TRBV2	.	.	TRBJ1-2	CASSEGHRENGYTF	TGTGCCAGCAGTGAAGGGCACAGGGAGAACGGCTACACCTTC
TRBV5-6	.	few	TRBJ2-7	CASSLPGYEQYF	TGTGCCAGCAGCTTGCCGGGCTACGAGCAGTACTTC
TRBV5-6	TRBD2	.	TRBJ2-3	CASSLLRAGDSTDTQYF	TGTGCCAGCAGCCTACTCAGAGCGGGGGATAGCACAGATACGCAGTATTTT
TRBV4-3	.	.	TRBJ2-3	CASSQGYGSSGWGGPDTQYF	TGCGCCAGCAGCCAAGGCTACGGTAGTAGCGGGTGGGGGGGGCCAGATACGCAGTATTTT
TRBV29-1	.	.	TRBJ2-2	CSVEVGQTHAGELFF	TGCAGCGTTGAAGTTGGTCAAACTCATGCCGGGGAGCTGTTTTTT
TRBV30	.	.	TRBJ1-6	CAWSRARTGGGYNSPLHF	TGTGCCTGGAGTAGGGCGAGAACCGGCGGGGGGTATAATTCACCCCTCCACTTT
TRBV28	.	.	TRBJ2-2	CASSFPRSRNTGELFF	TGTGCCAGCAGTTTCCCCCGAAGTAGGAACACCGGGGAGCTGTTTTTT
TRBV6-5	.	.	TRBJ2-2	CASSSHGLNTGELLF	TGTGCCAGCAGTTCCCATGGACTGAACACCGGGGAGCTGTTGTTT
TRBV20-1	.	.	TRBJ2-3	CSAPLWGGPSDTQYF	TGCAGTGCGCCGCTCTGGGGGGGGCCCTCCGATACGCAGTATTTT
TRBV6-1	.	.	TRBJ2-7	CASSTTGTATSEQYF	TGTGCCAGCAGTACCACTGGGACTGCGACAAGCGAGCAGTACTTC
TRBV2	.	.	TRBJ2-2	CASSADKPGELFF	TGTGCCAGCAGTGCGGACAAACCCGGGGAGCTGTTTTTT
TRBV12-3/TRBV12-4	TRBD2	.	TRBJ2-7	CASSPTSGRASDF	TGTGCCAGCAGCCCTACTAGCGGGAGGGCCTCGGACTTC
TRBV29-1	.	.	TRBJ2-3	CSVEGKENTDTQYF	TGCAGCGTTGAGGGAAAGGAGAACACAGATACGCAGTATTTT
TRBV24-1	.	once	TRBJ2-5	CATSDSLTPGEETQYF	TGTGCCACCAGTGATTCATTGACCCCAGGGGAAGAGACCCAGTACTTC
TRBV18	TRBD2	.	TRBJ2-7	CASSPFDTSGAYEQYF	TGTGCCAGCTCACCATTCGATACTAGCGGAGCCTACGAGCAGTACTTC
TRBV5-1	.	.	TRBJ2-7	CASSLRTDAYEQYF	TGCGCCAGCAGCTTGAGGACAGATGCCTACGAGCAGTACTTC
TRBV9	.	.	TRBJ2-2	CASSVDVGADGELFF	TGTGCCAGCAGCGTAGATGTGGGGGCCGACGGGGAGCTGTTTTTT
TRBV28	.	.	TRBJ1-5	CASILYEILLGSQPQHF	TGTGCCAGCATCCTCTATGAGATCCTGCTAGGTAGTCAGCCCCAGCATTTT
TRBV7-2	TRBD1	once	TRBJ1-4	CASSVSRGVATNEKLFF	TGTGCCAGCAGCGTTAGCAGGGGGGTTGCCACTAATGAAAAACTGTTTTTT
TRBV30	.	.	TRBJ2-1	CAWSVATRGSF	TGTGCCTGGAGTGTGGCTACAAGAGGTTCCTTC
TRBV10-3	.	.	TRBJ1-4	CAISESIPGAEEKLFF	TGTGCCATCAGTGAGTCGATCCCGGGGGCGGAGGAAAAACTGTTTTTT
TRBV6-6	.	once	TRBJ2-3	CASRSEVPTDTQYF	TGTGCCAGCAGGTCCGAGGTCCCCACAGATACGCAGTATTTT